The entry below gives a single TCR beta chain sequence along with its context. Trimming at V came to 3 bases and at J to 7 bases, leaving 9 bases not matched to a gene. Germline CDR1 SGHRS, CDR2 YFSETQ. This CDR3 spans 16 amino acids. Data came from immunoSEQ multiplex PCR; TCRdb stores just in-frame clones and leaves some out. This table has approximately 330,000 clones, about 77% appearing once. This sample is part of a study of cytotoxic CD8 clonotypes in ibrutinib-treated CLL. The TCR was taken from a human donor with chronic lymphocytic leukemia. The V and J genes are TRBV5-1 and TRBJ2-7, with 14 bases identical to TRBD2. The sequencing here drew on PBMCs, taken before ibrutinib treatment. As DNA, the CDR3 is TGCGCCAGCAGCTCTACGGGACTAGCGGGAGTCGGAGAGCAGTACTTC. Protein sequence: CASSSTGLAGVGEQYF.